The rows below give T cell receptor beta chains drawn from one sample of a study of shared clonotypes between healthy human individuals. Clones were sequenced by immunoSEQ multiplex PCR, and TCRdb holds only the in-frame ones, with some missing. The sample has about 2 million clones, approximately 95% seen once. The sequencing input was naive CD4+ T cells sorted from blood. The receptors come from a man aged 18-30 years in good health. The CDR3 runs from the conserved cysteine through the conserved F or W. Each record gives: D gene, clone size, V gene, J gene, CDR3 protein, CDR3 DNA. A D gene is named only where the DNA matches it firmly. Part of the rows lack a size; the others show once, few, many or a class for expanded clones.

>TRBD1|NA|TRBV6-4|TRBJ1-5
CASRILEGGGQPQHF
TGTGCCAGCAGGATCCTCGAAGGGGGCGGACAGCCCCAGCATTTT
>NA|NA|TRBV6-1|TRBJ1-2
CASSTPLNPNYGYTF
TGTGCCAGCAGTACCCCCTTAAATCCTAACTATGGCTACACCTTC
>NA|NA|TRBV21-1|TRBJ2-7
CASSPRPDEQYF
TGTGCCAGCAGCCCCCGCCCGGACGAGCAGTACTTC
>TRBD2|NA|TRBV30|TRBJ2-7
CAWSKVAGGGEQYF
TGTGCCTGGAGTAAGGTAGCGGGTGGGGGCGAGCAGTACTTC
>TRBD1|NA|TRBV6-1|TRBJ1-4
CASSGDRGSGKLFF
TGTGCCAGCAGTGGGGACAGGGGATCGGGAAAACTGTTTTTT
>NA|NA|TRBV5-6|TRBJ1-3
CASSLGPGTIYF
TGTGCCAGCAGCTTAGGGCCGGGGACCATATATTTT
>NA|NA|TRBV10-1|TRBJ2-1
CASSESKGGSNEQFF
TGCGCCAGCAGTGAGTCGAAGGGTGGTAGCAATGAGCAGTTCTTC
>NA|NA|TRBV5-1|TRBJ2-7
CASSLGTANLAGYEQYF
TGCGCCAGCAGCTTGGGGACAGCAAACCTAGCTGGGTACGAGCAGTACTTC
>TRBD2|NA|TRBV7-2|TRBJ2-7
CASSLALAGVYEQYF
TGTGCCAGCAGCTTAGCTCTAGCGGGGGTCTACGAGCAGTACTTC
>NA|NA|TRBV20-1|TRBJ1-2
CSAPENYGYTF
TGCAGTGCTCCCGAAAACTATGGCTACACCTTC
>NA|NA|TRBV6-6|TRBJ2-7
CASARDGGESYEQYF
TGTGCCAGCGCTAGGGACGGCGGGGAATCCTACGAGCAGTACTTC
>TRBD1|NA|TRBV9|TRBJ1-4
CASSRVGTEREKLFF
TGTGCCAGCAGCCGGGTCGGGACAGAGAGGGAAAAACTGTTTTTT
>NA|NA|TRBV15|TRBJ2-3
CATSRDPSLSTQYF
TGTGCCACCAGCAGAGACCCGTCCCTCTCTACGCAGTATTTT
>TRBD1|NA|TRBV10-3|TRBJ1-5
CAISESTTGGNRNQPQHF
TGTGCCATCAGTGAGTCGACCACAGGGGGGAATCGCAATCAGCCCCAGCATTTT
>NA|NA|TRBV30|TRBJ2-5
CAWSVRGTETQYF
TGTGCCTGGAGTGTAAGGGGTACGGAGACCCAGTACTTC
>TRBD2|NA|TRBV19|TRBJ2-1
CASSPVGGSSYNEQFF
TGTGCCAGTAGCCCAGTGGGCGGGAGCTCCTACAATGAGCAGTTCTTC
>NA|NA|TRBV5-8|TRBJ1-6
CASSLEGAYNSPLHF
TGTGCCAGCAGCTTGGAGGGGGCCTATAATTCACCCCTCCACTTT
>NA|NA|TRBV6-1|TRBJ1-3
CASSPEGGNTIYF
TGTGCCAGCAGCCCGGAAGGGGGAAACACCATATATTTT
>TRBD2|NA|TRBV19|TRBJ2-5
CASSISGSAETQYF
TGTGCCAGTAGTATTAGCGGGAGTGCAGAGACCCAGTACTTC
>NA|NA|TRBV15|TRBJ1-6
CATSRDPLRSPLHF
TGTGCCACCAGCAGAGACCCATTGAGGTCACCCCTCCACTTT
>TRBD1|NA|TRBV6-4|TRBJ1-5
CASSPDRSNQPQHF
TGTGCCAGCAGTCCGGACAGGTCAAATCAGCCCCAGCATTTT
>TRBD1|NA|TRBV19|TRBJ2-7
CASSPRGVQGDEQYF
TGTGCCAGTAGTCCCCGAGGGGTCCAGGGGGACGAGCAGTACTTC
>TRBD1|NA|TRBV2|TRBJ1-1
CASSEVGGTDTEAFF
TGTGCCAGCAGTGAAGTGGGAGGGACAGACACTGAAGCTTTCTTT
>NA|few|TRBV5-1|TRBJ2-1
CASSLEAGQRNEQFF
TGCGCCAGCAGCTTGGAGGCAGGGCAACGCAATGAGCAGTTCTTC
>NA|NA|TRBV12-5|TRBJ1-2
CASGLSGVPGYTF
TGTGCTAGTGGTTTGTCAGGGGTCCCTGGCTACACCTTC
>TRBD2|NA|TRBV28|TRBJ2-3
CASSGSGGSDTQYF
TGTGCCAGCAGTGGTAGCGGGGGGTCTGATACGCAGTATTTT
>NA|NA|TRBV28|TRBJ2-7
CASRDPGPSYEQYF
TGTGCCAGCAGAGACCCGGGCCCCTCCTACGAGCAGTACTTC
>TRBD2|NA|TRBV30|TRBJ2-1
CAWSVPPKTSGSGNEQFF
TGTGCCTGGAGTGTACCCCCTAAGACTAGCGGGAGCGGCAATGAGCAGTTCTTC
>NA|NA|TRBV7-2|TRBJ2-3
CASSLVGSGSTDTQYF
TGTGCCAGCAGCTTAGTAGGTAGCGGAAGCACAGATACGCAGTATTTT
>NA|NA|TRBV2|TRBJ2-2
CASNSDANTGELFF
TGTGCCAGCAATTCAGACGCGAACACCGGGGAGCTGTTTTTT
>NA|NA|TRBV6-1|TRBJ2-3
CASSEARAGADTQYF
TGTGCCAGCAGTGAAGCGAGAGCCGGGGCAGATACGCAGTATTTT
>TRBD1|NA|TRBV10-3|TRBJ1-3
CATIDRGGSSGNTIYF
TGTGCCACGATCGACAGGGGGGGATCCTCTGGAAACACCATATATTTT
>NA|NA|TRBV7-6|TRBJ2-3
CASTQGRSTDTQYF
TGTGCCAGCACACAGGGCCGTAGCACAGATACGCAGTATTTT
>NA|NA|TRBV7-6|TRBJ2-3
CASSPQGTDTQYF
TGTGCCAGCAGCCCACAGGGCACTGATACGCAGTATTTT
>TRBD1|NA|TRBV6-1|TRBJ1-2
CASILGTGGSYGYTF
TGTGCCAGCATACTTGGGACAGGAGGGTCCTATGGCTACACCTTC
>NA|NA|TRBV7-2|TRBJ2-3
CASSPFWGTSTDTQYF
TGTGCCAGCAGCCCATTTTGGGGGACTAGCACAGATACGCAGTATTTT
>TRBD1|NA|TRBV19|TRBJ2-1
CASSLLGQGYNEQFF
TGTGCCAGTAGTCTCTTGGGACAGGGGTACAATGAGCAGTTCTTC
>NA|NA|TRBV5-1|TRBJ1-6
CASSLVPGVNSPLHF
TGCGCCAGCAGCTTGGTTCCAGGGGTGAATTCACCCCTCCACTTT
>NA|NA|TRBV6-5|TRBJ1-5
CASSPTGSSNQPQHF
TGTGCCAGCAGTCCCACAGGGTCTAGCAATCAGCCCCAGCATTTT
>NA|NA|TRBV5-5|TRBJ1-3
CASSSASSGNTIYF
TGTGCCAGCAGCTCAGCGAGCTCTGGAAACACCATATATTTT
>TRBD2|NA|TRBV30|TRBJ2-3
CAWSVAGDSTDTQYF
TGTGCCTGGAGCGTAGCGGGGGACAGCACAGATACGCAGTATTTT
>NA|NA|TRBV15|TRBJ1-5
CATSRDQGRGNQPQHF
TGTGCCACCAGCAGAGATCAGGGCAGGGGCAATCAGCCCCAGCATTTT
>NA|NA|TRBV10-3|TRBJ2-4
CAISDSGLLAKNIQYF
TGTGCCATCAGTGATTCCGGGTTACTAGCCAAAAACATTCAGTACTTC
>NA|NA|TRBV4-1|TRBJ2-7
CASSQVTGAGYEQYF
TGCGCCAGCAGCCAAGTGACGGGGGCAGGCTACGAGCAGTACTTC
>NA|NA|TRBV10-3|TRBJ2-7
CAISEGVHEQYF
TGTGCCATCAGTGAGGGTGTACACGAGCAGTACTTC
>NA|NA|TRBV7-2|TRBJ2-2
CASSLGRASTGELFF
TGTGCCAGCAGCTTAGGAAGGGCTAGCACCGGGGAGCTGTTTTTT
>TRBD1|NA|TRBV4-2|TRBJ2-7
CASSLGKGQGRNEQYF
TGTGCCAGCAGCTTGGGCAAGGGACAGGGACGGAACGAGCAGTACTTC
>TRBD1|NA|TRBV10-3|TRBJ1-3
CATRTGSLGGNTIYF
TGTGCCACGCGGACAGGCTCCCTAGGGGGAAACACCATATATTTT
>NA|NA|TRBV12-5|TRBJ2-7
CASSRDSSYEQYF
TGTGCTAGTAGCAGGGATAGCTCCTACGAGCAGTACTTC
>NA|NA|TRBV5-4|TRBJ1-6
CASSQTGSPYNSPLHF
TGTGCCAGCAGCCAGACCGGATCGCCCTATAATTCACCCCTCCACTTT
>TRBD1|NA|TRBV7-9|TRBJ1-2
CASSQPGTGVLYGYTF
TGTGCCAGCAGCCAACCTGGGACAGGGGTACTCTATGGCTACACCTTC
>TRBD2|NA|TRBV10-2|TRBJ2-7
CASSESVGGAYEQYF
TGCGCCAGCAGTGAGTCAGTGGGAGGGGCCTACGAGCAGTACTTC
>TRBD2|NA|TRBV4-3|TRBJ2-7
CASSRTGTSYYEQYF
TGCGCCAGCAGCCGAACCGGGACTAGTTACTACGAGCAGTACTTC